These 29 T cell receptor beta chains were all obtained from the same sample, sequenced in a study of shared clonotypes between healthy human individuals. Measured with immunoSEQ multiplex PCR; TCRdb has only the in-frame clones, and not every one. This repertoire shows about 2.2 million clones, over 85% found once; its top ten account for around 1.7%. CD45RO-negative, CCR7-selected cells formed the naive CD8 fraction, which excluded terminally differentiated effector memory CD45RA+ cells. Sequenced: naive CD8+ T cells from PBMCs. These TCRs come from a man aged 18-30 years in good health. Some clones in this sample may be carry-over from other donors' samples.

V gene TRBV11-2 combines with J gene TRBJ2-7; 7 nucleotides match TRBD2. Germline-derived CDR1 and CDR2 are SGHAT and FQNNGV. The CDR3 consists of 14 residues. The ends lost 2 bases at V and 3 bases at J; junction bases unmatched: 4. The CDR3 region has the DNA TGTGCCAGCAGCTTAATGGGAGGGAGCTACGAGCAGTACTTC. Its translation: CASSLMGGSYEQYF. The whole variable domain, filled in from reference TRBV11-2 and TRBJ2-7, reads EAGVAQSPRYKIIEKRQSVAFWCNPISGHATLYWYQQILGQGPKLLIQFQNNGVVDDSQLPKDRFSAERLKGVDSTLKIQPAKLEDSAVYLCASSLMGGSYEQYFGPGTRLTVT.

This clone appeared a single time. This rearrangement joins TRBV27 to TRBJ2-1, with 7 bases aligning to TRBD1. This CDR3 is built from 15 residues. The trim removed 5 bases at V and 3 bases at J, leaving 7 bases unmatched. Germline CDR1 MNHEY, CDR2 SMNVEV (reference sequence). In DNA form, the CDR3 reads TGTGCCAGCAGTCCATACAGGGGAAACTACAATGAGCAGTTCTTC. It specifies CASSPYRGNYNEQFF.

The chain has TRBV10-1 and TRBJ2-1, with D possibly matching TRBD1 (6 bases). This CDR3 is 13 amino acids long. The germline V gene has CDR1 WNHNN and CDR2 SYGVQD (reference sequence). Between the trimmed V and J ends, which lost 5 bases and 3 bases, there was a span of 8 bases. The chain's CDR3 is CASSPTGYNEQFF. The CDR3 nucleotides read TGCGCCAGCAGTCCGACAGGCTACAATGAGCAGTTCTTC.

The CDR3 nucleotides read TGCGCCAGCAGCCAAGAAAAACGGCTAGTGCAATACAATGAGCAGTTCTTC. Protein product: CASSQEKRLVQYNEQFF. The chain has TRBV4-1 and TRBJ2-1; no reliable D call. Germline CDR1 MGHRA, CDR2 YSYEKL. The CDR3 has 17 residues. The V and J ends lost 0 bases and 4 bases respectively, with 16 bases between them.

As DNA, the CDR3 is TGTGCCAGCAGTTTATCCCCAGGGGCGGTAGATGGCTACACCTTC. This gives the protein CASSLSPGAVDGYTF. This chain uses TRBV27 with TRBJ1-2; D possibly corresponds to TRBD1 (6 bases). Per germline, CDR1 MNHEY and CDR2 SMNVEV (reference sequence). The ends were cut back, 0 bases at V and 6 bases at J, with 14 bases in the middle. The CDR3 length is 15 residues.

As concerns this clone: Other DNA sequences of this sample code for an identical CDR3. The chain couples TRBV6-5 to TRBJ2-7; the D is unclear. Trimming cost V 5 bases and J 2 bases, with 13 bases left between them. The CDR3 sequence is 14 residues long. The germline V gene has CDR1 MNHEY and CDR2 SVGAGI. The CDR3 region is CASSLGQGAYEQYF. The CDR3 DNA reads TGTGCCAGCAGTCTAGGGCAAGGAGCCTACGAGCAGTACTTC.

V and J are TRBV27 and TRBJ2-3, with D unclear. Trimming pared 6 bases from V and 0 bases from J, leaving 16 bases between. The CDR3 extends over 16 amino acids. Germline V gene lookup returns CDR1 MNHEY and CDR2 SMNVEV (reference sequence). CDR3: CASSGLLPTSTDTQYF. CDR3 DNA: TGTGCCAGCAGCGGTCTTTTGCCGACTAGCACAGATACGCAGTATTTT.

This chain connects TRBV5-4 to TRBJ2-2; 9 nucleotides line up with TRBD1. Trimming removed 3 bases from V and 7 bases from J; junction bases left unmatched: 7. The CDR3 length is 15 residues. Germline V lookup: CDR1 SGHNT, CDR2 YYREEE (reference sequence). The CDR3 DNA sequence: TGTGCCAGCAGCTCGGTGACAGGGGGAAACGGGGAGCTGTTTTTT. Residues: CASSSVTGGNGELFF. Full variable domain (rest looked up from reference TRBV5-4 and TRBJ2-2): ETGVTQSPTHLIKTRGQQVTLRCSSQSGHNTVSWYQQALGQGPQFIFQYYREEENGRGNFPPRFSGLQFPNYSSELNVNALELDDSALYLCASSSVTGGNGELFFGEGSRLTVL.

As regards this clone: One junction end disagrees with the germline gene, perhaps due to a read error. The chain couples TRBV27 to TRBJ2-1, with D tentatively TRBD1 or TRBD2 (6 bases each). This CDR3 is 12 amino acids long. CDR1 is MNHEY, CDR2 SMNVEV, per germline (reference sequence). The CDR3 nucleotides are TGTGCCAGCATTTCCGGGGGCAATAAGCAGTTCTTC. Its translation is CASISGGNKQFF.

V gene TRBV28 combines with J gene TRBJ2-1; D is uncertain. The CDR3 has 12 residues. Germline-derived CDR1 and CDR2 are MDHEN and SYDVKM. Trimming pared 2 bases from V and 8 bases from J, leaving 7 bases between. CDR3 in amino acids: CASSLVVHEQFF. CDR3 DNA sequence: TGTGCCAGCAGTTTAGTAGTACATGAGCAGTTCTTC.

CDR3 DNA sequence: TGTGCCAGCAGTGAGAGCGGTAACACCGGGGAGCTGTTTTTT. Residues: CASSESGNTGELFF. The chain recombines TRBV25-1 with TRBJ2-2; maybe TRBD2 (5 bases). Trimming removed 3 bases at V and 2 bases at J, with 7 bases between. CDR1 MGHDK and CDR2 SYGVNS come from the germline V gene. CDR3 length: 14 residues. Supplemented by reference TRBV25-1 and TRBJ2-2, the full variable domain reads EADIYQTPRYLVIGTGKKITLECSQTMGHDKMYWYQQDPGMELHLIHYSYGVNSTEKGDLSSESTVSRIRTEHFPLTLESARPSHTSQYLCASSESGNTGELFFGEGSRLTVL.

This chain joins TRBV6-5 and TRBJ2-1, with 13 bases identical to TRBD2. There are 15 residues in the CDR3. The germline gives CDR1 MNHEY, CDR2 SVGAGI. The J segment lost 7 bases and the V segment lost 11 bases, leaving 11 bases of the junction unmatched. CDR3 loop: CAVSRGTSGKNEQFF. CDR3 in DNA: TGTGCCGTCTCGCGTGGGACTAGCGGGAAGAATGAGCAGTTCTTC.

The genes are TRBV7-6 and TRBJ2-1; TRBD1 matches 8 bases. Germline V gives CDR1 SGHVS, CDR2 FNYEAQ. After removal of 4 bases from V and 5 bases from J, the junction contained 7 bases not matched to a gene. There are 15 residues in the CDR3. The CDR3 is CASSYEPGQDNEQFF. The CDR3 DNA follows: TGTGCCAGCAGCTACGAGCCGGGACAGGACAATGAGCAGTTCTTC.

The rearrangement links TRBV12-5 to TRBJ2-7; TRBD1 matches at 10 bases. CDR3 length: 15 amino acids. Trimming took 6 bases from V and 0 from J; bases not matched to a gene: 5. Germline CDR1 is LGHNT and CDR2 is FRNRAP. DNA for the CDR3: TGTGCTAGTGGCACCGACAGGGGGCCCTCCTACGAGCAGTACTTC. Translation: CASGTDRGPSYEQYF.

The chain employs TRBV30 and TRBJ2-7; no definite D call. From germline, CDR1 is GTSNPN and CDR2 SVGIG (reference sequence). The length of the CDR3 is 12 residues. Deletions cut 1 base from V and 5 bases from J, with 9 bases between. The CDR3 DNA reads TGTGCCTGGAGTGCCCTCTGGGACGAGCAGTACTTC. It encodes CAWSALWDEQYF.

The chain is built from TRBV19 and TRBJ2-7, with TRBD2 identical over 11 bases. The CDR3 loop spans 14 amino acids. The V segment lost 0 bases and the J segment 5 bases; nucleotides outside the gene matches: 0. Germline CDR1 LNHDA, CDR2 SQIVND (reference sequence). The CDR3 protein is CASSIELAGDEQYF. DNA for the CDR3: TGTGCCAGTAGTATAGAACTAGCGGGAGACGAGCAGTACTTC. Supplemented by reference TRBV19 and TRBJ2-7, the full variable domain reads DGGITQSPKYLFRKEGQNVTLSCEQNLNHDAMYWYRQDPGQGLRLIYYSQIVNDFQKGDIAEGYSVSREKKESFPLTVTSAQKNPTAFYLCASSIELAGDEQYFGPGTRLTVT.

This rearrangement joins TRBV28 to TRBJ2-4; D perhaps matches TRBD1 (5 bases). Trimming stripped 3 bases from V and 14 bases from J, with 14 bases between. CDR3 length equals 12 residues. Germline V gene sequence: CDR1 MDHEN, CDR2 SYDVKM. In nucleotides, the CDR3 is TGTGCCAGCAGTTTCGCCTGGGGCCAGGAGTACTTC. Its translation is CASSFAWGQEYF.

V and J are TRBV25-1 and TRBJ2-1; possible D gene TRBD1, 5 bases. The CDR3 consists of 11 residues. Germline lookup yields CDR1 MGHDK and CDR2 SYGVNS. V lost 1 base and J 13 bases, leaving 8 bases between the germline ends. CDR3 region: CASSESGYQFF. In nucleotides, the CDR3 is TGTGCCAGCAGTGAATCAGGGTACCAGTTCTTC.

This chain connects TRBV13 to TRBJ2-2; 13 nucleotides agree with TRBD2. Trimming removed 5 bases from V and 6 bases from J; junction bases left unmatched: 9. Germline CDR1 reads PRHDT; CDR2 reads FYEKMQ (reference sequence). This CDR3 is built from 17 residues. CDR3 sequence: CASSPRTSGRKSGELFF. The CDR3 DNA sequence: TGTGCCAGCAGCCCGAGGACTAGCGGGAGAAAGTCCGGGGAGCTGTTTTTT.

V is TRBV9 and J is TRBJ2-7, with D perhaps TRBD1 (6 bases). Germline V gene sequence: CDR1 SGDLS, CDR2 YYNGEE. The CDR3 covers 14 residues. Deletions cut 3 bases from V and 3 bases from J, with 13 bases between. CDR3 sequence: CASSEKTGSYEQYF. As DNA, the CDR3 is TGTGCCAGCAGCGAAAAGACAGGTAGCTACGAGCAGTACTTC. Variable domain in full (rest from reference TRBV9 and TRBJ2-7): DSGVTQTPKHLITATGQRVTLRCSPRSGDLSVYWYQQSLDQGLQFLIQYYNGEERAKGNILERFSAQQFPDLHSELNLSSLELGDSALYFCASSEKTGSYEQYFGPGTRLTVT.

This chain joins TRBV7-9 and TRBJ2-7; D unclear. CDR3 length: 14 residues. V dropped 5 bases and J dropped 4 bases, with 15 bases sitting between them. From germline, CDR1 is SEHNR and CDR2 FQNEAQ (reference sequence). Here the CDR3 reads CASSPRETAYEQYF. CDR3 DNA sequence: TGTGCCAGCAGCCCAAGGGAAACAGCTTACGAGCAGTACTTC.

This clone was observed once. The chain has TRBV10-2 and TRBJ2-7, with D perhaps TRBD2 (6 bases). V was clipped by 4 bases and J by 3 bases, with 13 bases between them. Germline lookup yields CDR1 WSHSY and CDR2 SAAADI. This CDR3 is built from 14 residues. Here the CDR3 DNA reads TGCGCCAGCAGTGTTAGCGGTCTAGGCTACGAGCAGTACTTC. It codes for CASSVSGLGYEQYF.

The chain joins TRBV9 to TRBJ1-6; a weak D match, TRBD1 (5 bases). The CDR3 consists of 16 residues. CDR1 and CDR2 (germline): SGDLS, YYNGEE. Trimming pared 0 bases from V and 7 bases from J, leaving 14 bases between. CDR3: CASSVGRGRMNSPLHF. The CDR3 DNA follows: TGTGCCAGCAGCGTAGGGCGGGGCCGCATGAATTCACCCCTCCACTTT.

This clone was detected only once. This chain links TRBV4-2 with TRBJ2-7, with 8 positions matching TRBD2. V dropped 2 bases and J dropped 2; count of bases not matched to a gene: 20. The CDR3 consists of 20 residues. Germline loops: CDR1 LGHNA, CDR2 YNFKEQ. Here the CDR3 reads CASSQQDRSYERENPYEQYF. CDR3 DNA: TGTGCCAGCAGCCAACAAGATCGGTCTTATGAGCGGGAGAACCCCTACGAGCAGTACTTC.

This clone has a handful of counts. At the DNA level, this CDR3 is encoded by other sequences in the same sample as well. The J gene is TRBJ2-7, the V gene TRBV9; 8 nucleotides align to TRBD1. Germline V gene sequence: CDR1 SGDLS, CDR2 YYNGEE. J was trimmed by 0 bases and V by 3 bases; bases with no gene match: 2. The CDR3 length is 14 residues. CDR3 region: CASSEGTGSYEQYF. The CDR3 nucleotides read TGTGCCAGCAGCGAGGGGACAGGCTCCTACGAGCAGTACTTC.

The chain joins TRBV7-3 to TRBJ2-7; 7 bases line up with TRBD2. This CDR3 is built from 15 residues. Germline CDR1 SGHTA, CDR2 FQGTGA. Trimming took 5 bases from V and 4 from J; bases not matched to a gene: 11. The CDR3 reads CASSHGGTAYYEQYF. The DNA for the CDR3 is TGTGCCAGCAGCCACGGGGGGACGGCCTATTACGAGCAGTACTTC.

The chain carries TRBV19 and TRBJ2-3; D not certain. Germline V gives CDR1 LNHDA, CDR2 SQIVND (reference sequence). The CDR3 runs 14 residues. Trimming took off 4 bases at V and 6 bases at J, with 14 bases between the two ends. The CDR3 DNA sequence: TGTGCCAGTAGTACGGTTTCCTACGGTGATACGCAGTATTTT. Encoded protein: CASSTVSYGDTQYF.

The V and J genes are TRBV27 and TRBJ2-3; D is perhaps TRBD2 (5 bases). This CDR3 contains 18 residues. V shed 5 bases and J shed 3 bases, with 24 bases lying between them. Germline V gene lookup returns CDR1 MNHEY and CDR2 SMNVEV (reference sequence). In DNA form, the CDR3 reads TGTGCCAGCAGTCCCCTACTCCCTATATCCGAGCGGACAGATACGCAGTATTTT. Its protein is CASSPLLPISERTDTQYF.

This chain joins TRBV19 and TRBJ1-5; D remains unclear. Trimming pared 11 bases from V and 2 bases from J, leaving 13 bases between. The CDR3 has 13 residues. Germline values: CDR1 LNHDA, CDR2 SQIVND (reference sequence). CDR3 in DNA: TGTGCCGTGGGGTATGGTGGCAATCAGCCCCAGCATTTT. It yields the protein CAVGYGGNQPQHF.